This T cell receptor (beta chain) stems from a study of blood T cells in healthy people across ages. A second PCR, run for about 7 to 12 cycles, used a sample-barcoded 5' primer plus a J-beta primer mix. Each CDR3 protein is one row after TCRdb ran MiXCR on the 5' RACE reads. The sample includes around 900,000 distinct CDR3 sequences, more than 25% of them seen just once. V was cut by 5 bases and J by 7 bases, with 9 bases left in between. The CDR3 runs to 11 residues. Note on this clonotype: Just one base apart from a much larger clone, this may be a read error.

The chain uses TRBV12-3 or TRBV12-4 and TRBJ2-7; unclear D gene. The specimen was blood. The receptor's source is an elderly woman in good health. This CDR3 reads CASSGWNEQYF. The CDR3 nucleotides read TGTGCCAGCAGTGGTTGGAATGAGCAGTACTTC.